Below, 25 T cell receptor beta chains from the same sample are listed, as sequenced in a study of T-cell reconstitution after alpha-beta-depleted transplantation in children. Construction of the TCRbeta library involved unique molecular identifiers. TCRdb ran MiXCR on the PCR reads and lists one entry per CDR3 protein. The sample includes around 420,000 distinct CDR3 sequences, roughly 15% of them seen just once. The source material was PBMCs, mostly from graft donor cells, sampled 360 days after TCRalphabeta/CD19-depleted stem cell transplant. The receptors shown here come from a boy younger than two who had a stem cell transplant for Wiskott-Aldrich syndrome, so the T cells may come from the graft donor.

The chain uses TRBV7-2 and TRBJ1-1; no clear D gene. V was shortened by 5 bases and J by 1 base, with 11 bases between the two germline ends. In germline, CDR1 is SGHTA, CDR2 FQGNSA. CDR3 size: 14 residues. The CDR3 here is CASSPVRWNTEAFF. The CDR3 bases are TGTGCCAGCAGCCCGGTACGGTGGAACACTGAAGCTTTCTTT.

The chain recombines TRBV3-1 with TRBJ2-3; TRBD2 is a possible D gene (5 bases). Trimming took 4 bases from V and 1 from J, leaving 12 bases between them. Germline CDR1 and CDR2: LGHDT and YNNKEL (reference sequence). The CDR3 contains 15 residues. The CDR3 sequence: CASSPREIRTDTQYF. The CDR3 region has the DNA TGTGCCAGCAGCCCGAGGGAGATCCGCACAGATACGCAGTATTTT.

The gene calls are TRBV11-1 and TRBJ2-1; D assignment may be TRBD1 or TRBD2 (5 bases each). Germline assignment: CDR1 SGHAT and CDR2 FQDESV (reference sequence). V lost 3 bases, J lost 2 bases, and 20 bases lay in between. CDR3 length: 18 residues. CDR3 DNA sequence: TGTGCCAGCAGCTTTCCCCCACTCGGGACCCTTCCCTACAATGAGCAGTTCTTC. Protein product: CASSFPPLGTLPYNEQFF.

This clonotype has more than one count but fewer than ten. The V and J genes are TRBV5-1 and TRBJ1-1, with 8 nucleotides matching TRBD1. The CDR3 contains 16 residues. CDR1 is SGHRS, CDR2 YFSETQ, per germline. J gave up 6 bases and V 1 base, and 11 bases lay outside the gene matches. The CDR3 reads CASSLPSGTGIAEAFF. For the CDR3, the DNA is TGCGCCAGCAGCTTGCCCTCCGGGACAGGAATTGCTGAAGCTTTCTTT.

The chain has TRBV3-1 and TRBJ2-7; D gene uncertain. V lost 0 bases and J 0 bases, leaving 18 bases between the germline ends. Germline values: CDR1 LGHDT, CDR2 YNNKEL (reference sequence). The length of the CDR3 is 18 residues. CDR3 amino acids: CASSQDGKIYGYSYEQYF. The CDR3 nucleotides are TGTGCCAGCAGCCAAGATGGGAAAATTTATGGCTACTCCTACGAGCAGTACTTC.

A few counts support this clonotype. The rearrangement uses TRBV12-3 or TRBV12-4 and TRBJ2-7; unclear D gene. This CDR3 has 13 amino acids. V gave up 6 bases and J gave up 2 bases, with 11 bases separating them. DNA for the CDR3: TGTGCCAGCAGCCCTAGATTGACCTACGAGCAGTACTTC. This translates into CASSPRLTYEQYF.

This clonotype was detected a few times. This sequence joins TRBV2 and TRBJ2-3; D gene uncertain. The CDR3 is made up of 11 amino acids. In germline, CDR1 is SNHLY, CDR2 FYNNEI. This CDR3 reads CGWLVGDTQYF. Written as DNA, the CDR3 is TGTGGGTGGCTGGTGGGGGATACGCAGTATTTT.

The rearrangement joins TRBV6-2 or TRBV6-3 to TRBJ2-1; 9 nucleotides agree with TRBD2. Losses at the gene ends were 2 bases for V and 8 bases for J; bases not matched to a gene: 13. Looked up from germline, CDR1 is MNHEY and CDR2 is SVGEGT. The CDR3 is 17 amino acids. The CDR3 is CASSYRAGGAVVDEQFF. The CDR3 DNA reads as TGTGCCAGCAGTTACCGGGCGGGGGGGGCGGTCGTAGATGAGCAGTTCTTC.

This chain joins TRBV7-9 and TRBJ2-4; 7 bases align to TRBD1. Germline trimming cut 7 bases from V and 0 bases from J; bases unmatched to any gene: 9. The germline CDR1 and CDR2 sequences are SEHNR and FQNEAQ (reference sequence). The CDR3 loop spans 16 amino acids. The CDR3 loop is CASTLTGIRAKNIQYF. For the CDR3, the DNA is TGTGCCAGCACACTGACAGGGATAAGAGCCAAAAACATTCAGTACTTC.

V is TRBV7-9 and J is TRBJ2-7; 8 bases are a match to TRBD2. V trimming: 1 base; J trimming: 3 bases; junction bases outside the gene matches: 8. The CDR3 covers 16 residues. Per germline, CDR1 SEHNR and CDR2 FQNEAQ (reference sequence). CDR3 DNA sequence: TGTGCCAGCAGCTTAGAGAGGACTAGCAAACTCTACGAGCAGTACTTC. Protein product: CASSLERTSKLYEQYF. Looking up the rest from reference TRBV7-9 and TRBJ2-7 gives the full variable domain: DTGVSQNPRHKITKRGQNVTFRCDPISEHNRLYWYRQTLGQGPEFLTYFQNEAQLEKSRLLSDRFSAERPKGSFSTLEIQRTEQGDSAMYLCASSLERTSKLYEQYFGPGTRLTVT.

The chain combines TRBV7-2 with TRBJ2-3; 9 bases map to TRBD2. The CDR3 sequence is 12 residues long. Germline V gene data show CDR1 as SGHTA and CDR2 as FQGNSA. The CDR3 sequence: CATAGGPVTQYF. The CDR3 DNA reads as TGTGCAACGGCGGGAGGGCCTGTTACGCAGTATTTT.

Worth noting for this clonotype: It is unclear where the CDR3 begins or ends on the DNA, so no DNA is shown, and the CDR3 is as TCRdb lists it. CDR3 protein: CASSSSRGSTDTQYF. The chain has TRBV28 and TRBJ2-3; the table's D gene call, TRBD1, was not cross checked with the DNA. The CDR3 extends over 15 residues, inclusive of both ends. Germline loops: CDR1 MDHEN, CDR2 SYDVKM.

The rearrangement links TRBV4-1 to TRBJ1-2; D is perhaps TRBD1 (5 bases). Germline CDR1 is MGHRA and CDR2 is YSYEKL. Trimming left V 1 base short and J 3 bases short, with 18 bases between. The CDR3 totals 17 residues. Written as DNA, the CDR3 is TGCGCCAGCAGCCAAGTCCGACTCCAGGGAAATGACTATGGCTACACCTTC. It encodes CASSQVRLQGNDYGYTF.

The chain recombines TRBV12-3 or TRBV12-4 with TRBJ2-1; TRBD1 matches at 8 bases. Trimming took 5 bases from V and 3 from J; bases not matched to a gene: 9. This CDR3 comprises 16 residues. CDR3 sequence (DNA): TGTGCCAGCAGTCCCGACCGGGACAGGTTCTACAATGAGCAGTTCTTC. This gives the protein CASSPDRDRFYNEQFF.

The CDR3 region has the DNA TGTGCCAGCAGCCAGACAGGGATTGAGTACTTC. It is translated as CASSQTGIEYF. The chain recombines TRBV7-6 with TRBJ2-5; 7 bases are shared with TRBD1. The CDR3 length is 11 residues. V gave up 5 bases and J gave up 12 bases; unmatched junction bases: 6. Germline V gives CDR1 SGHVS, CDR2 FNYEAQ. Supplemented by reference TRBV7-6 and TRBJ2-5, the full variable domain reads GAGVSQSPRYKVTKRGQDVALRCDPISGHVSLYWYRQALGQGPEFLTYFNYEAQQDKSGLPNDRFSAERPEGSISTLTIQRTEQRDSAMYRCASSQTGIEYFGPGTRLLVL.

V and J are TRBV24-1 and TRBJ2-7, with 13 bases fitting TRBD2. After removal of 2 bases from V and 3 bases from J, the junction contained 21 bases not matched to a gene. Germline V CDR1 and CDR2: KGHDR, SFDVKD. The CDR3 has 22 residues. The CDR3 protein is CATSDCTRTSGRALPFHYEQYF. CDR3 DNA sequence: TGTGCCACCAGTGATTGCACACGGACTAGCGGGAGAGCCCTACCTTTTCACTACGAGCAGTACTTC.

The chain uses TRBV6-2 or TRBV6-3 and TRBJ1-1; the D is unclear. CDR3 length: 13 amino acids. V dropped 0 bases and J dropped 8 bases, with 10 bases sitting between them. The germline CDR1 and CDR2 sequences are MNHEY and SVGEGT. The CDR3 DNA reads TGTGCCAGCAGTTACTCCCGGGCTTCCGAAGCTTTCTTT. Translation gives CASSYSRASEAFF.

This clonotype appeared a few times. The chain links TRBV18 to TRBJ2-7, with 11 bases aligning to TRBD1. CDR1 and CDR2 from the germline V gene are KGHSH and LQKENI. This CDR3 is 15 amino acids long. V shed 6 bases and J 6 bases; nucleotides not matched to a gene: 10. CDR3: CASSTVGTGGGEQYF. As DNA, the CDR3 is TGTGCCAGCTCGACGGTTGGGACAGGGGGGGGCGAGCAGTACTTC.

In this sample, this clonotype turned up many times. This chain connects TRBV7-9 to TRBJ2-1; perhaps D is TRBD1 or TRBD2 (6 bases each). The CDR3 consists of 17 residues. Germline CDR1 reads SEHNR; CDR2 reads FQNEAQ (reference sequence). V lost 3 bases and J lost 6, with 21 bases in between. The CDR3 region has the DNA TGTGCCAGCAGCTTTTCAGGAGGGACACCTCCGGCCAATGAGCAGTTCTTC. Translated, it gives CASSFSGGTPPANEQFF.

The table lists this clonotype with many counts. The chain is built from TRBV29-1 and TRBJ2-3; D is perhaps TRBD1 (5 bases). Per the germline V gene, CDR1 is SQVTM and CDR2 is ANQGSEA. V dropped 7 bases and J dropped 0 bases, with 17 bases sitting between them. The CDR3 covers 15 residues. The CDR3 DNA follows: TGCAGCGCCATAGGTCAGGGTCCTAGCACAGATACGCAGTATTTT. Protein product: CSAIGQGPSTDTQYF.

Written as DNA, the CDR3 is TGTGCCAGTAGTATGGGACAGGGGGCTGGGGCCAACGTCCTGACTTTC. This codes for CASSMGQGAGANVLTF. This chain connects TRBV19 to TRBJ2-6; 11 bases line up with TRBD1. V shed 3 bases, J shed 2 bases, and the junction held 0 bases outside the gene matches. The germline V gene encodes CDR1 LNHDA and CDR2 SQIVND (reference sequence). The CDR3 covers 16 residues.

This sequence joins TRBV6-1 and TRBJ1-1; 7 bases align to TRBD1. Per the germline V gene, CDR1 is MNHNS and CDR2 is SASEGT. V gave up 6 bases and J gave up 1 base; unmatched junction bases: 5. This CDR3 spans 14 amino acids. CDR3 coding DNA: TGTGCCAGCAGAACCGGGACAGAGAACACTGAAGCTTTCTTT. Protein: CASRTGTENTEAFF.

This chain connects TRBV9 to TRBJ2-6; no clear D. This CDR3 is built from 10 residues. Germline CDR1 SGDLS, CDR2 YYNGEE. V lost 3 bases and J lost 12, with 4 bases in between. CDR3 coding DNA: TGTGCCAGCAGCGGGGGCGTCCTGACTTTC. It yields the protein CASSGGVLTF.

This clonotype was picked up a small number of times. The chain employs TRBV4-3 and TRBJ2-1; a possible D gene is TRBD2 (5 bases). The CDR3 loop spans 16 amino acids. Looked up from germline, CDR1 is LGHNA and CDR2 is YSLEER. Trimming cost V 5 bases and J 0 bases, with 14 bases left between them. CDR3 nucleotides: TGCGCCAGCAGCTATTGGACTGGGAGCTCCTACAATGAGCAGTTCTTC. Translated: CASSYWTGSSYNEQFF.

The J gene is TRBJ2-7, the V gene TRBV7-2; D uncertain. Germline V gives CDR1 SGHTA, CDR2 FQGNSA. The germline V and J ends were trimmed by 4 bases and 3 bases, with 16 bases remaining between them. The CDR3 is 15 amino acids. CDR3 in DNA: TGTGCCAGCAGCTGGACCCGGACCTCCTTCTACGAGCAGTACTTC. It translates to CASSWTRTSFYEQYF.